The clone carrying this T cell receptor beta chain was counted at least ten times. No antigen is known for it. The sample comes from a study of T-cell reconstitution after alpha-beta-depleted transplantation in children. Unique molecular identifiers were incorporated when the TCRbeta library was constructed. TCRdb itself ran the PCR reads through MiXCR, one entry per CDR3 protein. Found here are about 160,000 distinct CDR3 sequences, 11% of them singletons; the top ten hold over 10%. Study observations and caveats: Reports say that about two months after transplant, the alpha-beta T cells came out of several hundred graft clones that had expanded.

The sequencing here drew on PBMCs, taken before TCRalphabeta/CD19-depleted stem cell transplant. The sequence derives from a boy under 10 years old with acute myeloid leukemia, due to receive a stem cell transplant.

For the CDR3, the DNA is TGCAGTGCTACAGCCGGGACTAGCGGGATAAATGAGCAGTTCTTC. As protein: CSATAGTSGINEQFF. The chain links TRBV20-1 to TRBJ2-1; 13 bases align to TRBD2. Germline CDR1 reads DFQATT; CDR2 reads SNEGSKA (reference sequence). This CDR3 comprises 15 residues. V trimming: 4 bases; J trimming: 7 bases; junction bases outside the gene matches: 7.